This T cell receptor beta chain was retrieved from a study of cytomegalovirus exposure and HLA in healthy donors. This clone showed up just once. With 5 bases clipped from V and 3 bases from J, the junction kept 5 bases outside the gene matches. This CDR3 is 14 amino acids long. Germline loops: CDR1 SGHVS, CDR2 FNYEAQ. The PCR contained 60 Vbeta and 13 Jbeta primers. This table comes from immunoSEQ multiplex PCR, and its TCRdb copy is limited to in-frame clones, with some not included. The sample carries some 270,000 clones, 85% to 95% recorded once. The chain joins TRBV7-6 to TRBJ2-7; 9 nucleotides align to TRBD1. Sequenced sample: PBMCs. This receptor was identified in a girl aged 2 to 9 in good health and CMV-seronegative. The CDR3 DNA sequence: TGTGCCAGCAGCGAGGGACAGGGTAACTACGAGCAGTACTTC. The encoded protein is CASSEGQGNYEQYF. Drawing the rest from reference TRBV7-6 and TRBJ2-7, the complete variable domain is GAGVSQSPRYKVTKRGQDVALRCDPISGHVSLYWYRQALGQGPEFLTYFNYEAQQDKSGLPNDRFSAERPEGSISTLTIQRTEQRDSAMYRCASSEGQGNYEQYFGPGTRLTVT.